This T cell receptor (beta chain) was sequenced in a study of T cell responses to AZD1222 COVID-19 vaccine. Whole-study results and caveats: The donor group comprised mostly white British people and more females; the analysis possibly underestimated clonal diversity. Spike-specific TCR breadth rose after two AZD1222 doses, and depth rose as well. Only after the peak T cell response were repertoires sampled.

Sequencing was performed with immunoSEQ multiplex PCR; in TCRdb, only in-frame clones are kept and a portion is missing. Found here are approximately 100,000 clones, over 75% of them singletons; the top ten hold 5.4%. This clone was observed a handful of times. Its antigen remains unknown. The sequence was collected from an adult who received the AZD1222 COVID-19 vaccine. Sequences were derived from peripheral blood, sampled 28 days after the second AZD1222 dose.

This CDR3 is CASSLLARRDYGYTF. CDR3 coding DNA: TGTGCCAGCAGTTTATTAGCCCGCAGGGACTATGGCTACACCTTC. The chain joins TRBV28 to TRBJ1-2; D is perhaps TRBD1 (5 bases). CDR3 size: 15 residues. Per germline, CDR1 MDHEN and CDR2 SYDVKM. The V end was cut by 1 base, the J end by 3 bases, with 12 bases between.